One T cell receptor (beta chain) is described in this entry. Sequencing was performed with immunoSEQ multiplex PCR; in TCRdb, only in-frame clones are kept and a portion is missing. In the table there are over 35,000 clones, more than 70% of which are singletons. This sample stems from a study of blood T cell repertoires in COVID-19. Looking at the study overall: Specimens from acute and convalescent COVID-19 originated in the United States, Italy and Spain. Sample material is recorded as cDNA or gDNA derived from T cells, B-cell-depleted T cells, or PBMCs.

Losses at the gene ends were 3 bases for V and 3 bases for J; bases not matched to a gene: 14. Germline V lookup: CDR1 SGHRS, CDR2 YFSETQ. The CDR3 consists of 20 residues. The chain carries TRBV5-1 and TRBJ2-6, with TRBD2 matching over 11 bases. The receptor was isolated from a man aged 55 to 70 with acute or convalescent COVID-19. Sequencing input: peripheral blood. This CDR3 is CASSSYTGTSGTRGANVLTF. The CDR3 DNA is TGCGCCAGCAGCTCTTACACCGGGACTAGCGGAACGCGTGGGGCCAACGTCCTGACTTTC.